Listed below are T cell receptor beta chains from one sample, sequenced in a study of T cells after posttransplantation cyclophosphamide. The repertoire was sequenced with immunoSEQ multiplex PCR; TCRdb's copy has only in-frame clones and lacks some. The table has approximately 19,000 clones, about 85% seen once. The input for sequencing was PBMCs, taken after allogeneic stem cell transplant with posttransplant cyclophosphamide. The receptors were gathered from a female patient in her thirties or forties who received an allogeneic stem cell transplant from a related donor, was CMV-positive, and had no GVHD. Some T cells may possibly be graft donor cells. Both conserved end residues are part of each CDR3. D genes are given only for firm matches. Where a row states a size, it is once, few, many or the class of an expanded clone; other rows omit it.

- | TRBJ2-3 | TRBV9 | - | TGTGCCAGCAGCGTAGATCTGAGGGCAGGAGGAGATACGCAGTATTTT | CASSVDLRAGGDTQYF
- | TRBJ2-5 | TRBV10-3 | TRBD2 | TGTGCCATCAGGAGGGGACTAGACCCCGGTGGCGTACAAGAGACCCAGTACTTC | CAIRRGLDPGGVQETQYF
- | TRBJ2-1 | TRBV28 | TRBD2 | TGTGCCAGCAGACGCCCGGGACTAGCGGGAGTTGAGCAGTTCTTC | CASRRPGLAGVEQFF
- | TRBJ2-7 | TRBV5-1 | - | TGCGCCAGCAACATGAATGACTACGAGCAGTACTTC | CASNMNDYEQYF
once | TRBJ2-5 | TRBV7-9 | - | TGTGCCAGCAGCTTAAACAGGAAAGAAGAGACCCAGTACTTC | CASSLNRKEETQYF
- | TRBJ2-1 | TRBV9 | - | TGTGCCAGCAGCGTAGAGGGGGGCGGGGGATCCAATTTCTACTACAATGAGCAGTTCTTC | CASSVEGGGGSNFYYNEQFF
- | TRBJ2-7 | TRBV6-5 | TRBD2 | TGTGCCAGCAGTACCCCTAGCGGGAGCCCTTACGAGCAGTACTTC | CASSTPSGSPYEQYF
- | TRBJ1-4 | TRBV18 | - | TGTGCCAGCTCACCAATCCTAGATGAAAAACTGTTTTTT | CASSPILDEKLFF
- | TRBJ2-7 | TRBV5-8 | - | TGTGCCAGCAGCTTGAGGACAGCCGCCTACGAGCAGTACTTC | CASSLRTAAYEQYF
- | TRBJ2-7 | TRBV11-3 | TRBD1 | TGTGCCAGCAGCTTAGGGGGACAGGGGTCCTACGAGCAGTACTTC | CASSLGGQGSYEQYF
- | TRBJ2-1 | TRBV5-1 | TRBD2 | TGCGCCAGCAGCCTGGCTACTAGCGGGACGTCATCCTACAATGAGCAGTTCTTC | CASSLATSGTSSYNEQFF